This TCR beta chain stems from a study of blood T cell repertoires in COVID-19. The overall study: The origin of the acute and convalescent COVID-19 samples was the United States, Italy and Spain. T cells, B-cell-depleted T cells, or PBMCs provided the cDNA or gDNA that served as material.

Authors' analysis steps: Counts of nucleated cells, estimated from reference gene primer amplification, were obtained. The method was immunoSEQ multiplex PCR; TCRdb's version includes in-frame clones alone and lacks a portion of them. V and J calls and clone size come straight from that table; D and trimming were deduced from the DNA. The repertoire consists of about 250,000 clones, with approximately 89% occurring once and the leading ten covering under 2%. The junction had 6 bases not matched to a gene; V was cut back by 6 bases and J by 2 bases. This CDR3 spans 15 amino acids. Germline CDR1 SNHLY, CDR2 FYNNEI.

The origin of this receptor is a woman aged 55-69 years who had recovered from COVID-19. This chain uses TRBV2 with TRBJ2-2; TRBD1 matches 7 bases. Sequencing input: peripheral blood. The CDR3 spells CASRRGQLNTGELFF. The CDR3 coding sequence is TGTGCCAGCAGGAGGGGACAGCTTAACACCGGGGAGCTGTTTTTT.